The rows below give T cell receptor beta chains drawn from one sample of a study of blood T cell repertoires in COVID-19. The method was immunoSEQ multiplex PCR; TCRdb's version includes in-frame clones alone and lacks a portion of them. The sample lists 150,000 or so clones; around 89% were seen once. Sequencing input: peripheral blood. These receptors came from a woman in her forties with acute or convalescent COVID-19. The CDR3 runs from the conserved cysteine through the conserved F or W. Each record gives: CDR3 protein, CDR3 DNA, V gene, J gene, D gene, clone size. D genes are given only for firm matches. For some rows the clone size is stated as once, few or many, or as a class when expanded; others skip it.

CDR3aa: CASSRDWTGELFF; CDR3nt: TGTGCCAGCAGTCGGGACTGGACCGGGGAGCTGTTTTTT; v_gene: TRBV12-3/TRBV12-4; j_gene: TRBJ2-2; d_gene: .; abundance: .
CDR3aa: CASSALPGTSNTGELFF; CDR3nt: TGTGCCAGCAGTGCCCTCCCCGGGACTTCGAACACCGGGGAGCTGTTTTTT; v_gene: TRBV2; j_gene: TRBJ2-2; d_gene: .; abundance: .
CDR3aa: CASSQIRDPFYGYTF; CDR3nt: TGTGCCAGCTCTCAAATCCGAGATCCTTTCTATGGCTACACCTTC; v_gene: TRBV7-9; j_gene: TRBJ1-2; d_gene: .; abundance: .
CDR3aa: CASSAGAGLLNTEAFF; CDR3nt: TGTGCCAGCAGCGCCGGAGCGGGGTTATTGAACACTGAAGCTTTCTTT; v_gene: TRBV9; j_gene: TRBJ1-1; d_gene: .; abundance: .
CDR3aa: CASSNPGTSLLSRHSTDTQYF; CDR3nt: TGTGCCAGCAGCAATCCCGGGACTAGCCTGCTGAGCCGTCATAGCACAGATACGCAGTATTTT; v_gene: TRBV21-1; j_gene: TRBJ2-3; d_gene: .; abundance: .
CDR3aa: CASSLGTVNTEAFF; CDR3nt: TGCGCCAGCAGCTTGGGGACAGTGAACACTGAAGCTTTCTTT; v_gene: TRBV5-1; j_gene: TRBJ1-1; d_gene: .; abundance: .
CDR3aa: CASSRTGAAGEDPYGYTF; CDR3nt: TGCGCCAGCAGCCGTACAGGGGCCGCTGGGGAGGATCCCTATGGCTACACCTTC; v_gene: TRBV5-1; j_gene: TRBJ1-2; d_gene: TRBD1; abundance: .
CDR3aa: CSVGPTGFTGELFF; CDR3nt: TGCAGCGTTGGCCCCACAGGTTTCACCGGGGAGCTGTTTTTT; v_gene: TRBV29-1; j_gene: TRBJ2-2; d_gene: .; abundance: .
CDR3aa: CASSPPGGLSNQPQHF; CDR3nt: TGTGCCAGCTCACCACCGGGGGGATTGAGCAATCAGCCCCAGCATTTT; v_gene: TRBV18; j_gene: TRBJ1-5; d_gene: .; abundance: .
CDR3aa: CASSPTGQGVRSPLHF; CDR3nt: TGTGCCAGCTCACCGACTGGACAGGGGGTAAGGTCACCCCTCCACTTT; v_gene: TRBV18; j_gene: TRBJ1-6; d_gene: TRBD1; abundance: .
CDR3aa: CASSEIASGTTYNEQFF; CDR3nt: TGTGCCAGCAGTGAAATCGCGAGCGGGACCACCTACAATGAGCAGTTCTTC; v_gene: TRBV6-1; j_gene: TRBJ2-1; d_gene: TRBD2; abundance: .
CDR3aa: CASSPTRNEQYF; CDR3nt: TGTGCCAGCAGCCCTACTAGGAACGAGCAGTACTTC; v_gene: TRBV4-2; j_gene: TRBJ2-7; d_gene: .; abundance: .
CDR3aa: CASSLAGGYYNEQFF; CDR3nt: TGTGCCAGCAGCTTAGCGGGAGGGTACTACAATGAGCAGTTCTTC; v_gene: TRBV7-9; j_gene: TRBJ2-1; d_gene: TRBD2; abundance: once
CDR3aa: CASSESIGSSGNTIYF; CDR3nt: TGTGCCAGCAGTGAGAGTATTGGGAGCTCTGGAAACACCATATATTTT; v_gene: TRBV6-1; j_gene: TRBJ1-3; d_gene: .; abundance: once
CDR3aa: CASSPRSKTNTEAFF; CDR3nt: TGTGCCAGCTCACCACGGTCCAAGACTAACACTGAAGCTTTCTTT; v_gene: TRBV18; j_gene: TRBJ1-1; d_gene: .; abundance: .
CDR3aa: CASSLLGDRVDGGKLFF; CDR3nt: TGTGCCAGCAGTTTATTAGGGGACAGGGTGGATGGAGGCAAGCTGTTTTTT; v_gene: TRBV27; j_gene: TRBJ1-4; d_gene: TRBD1; abundance: .
CDR3aa: CASSLGTGGHYNEQFF; CDR3nt: TGTGCCAGCAGCTTAGGTACAGGGGGTCACTACAATGAGCAGTTCTTC; v_gene: TRBV7-9; j_gene: TRBJ2-1; d_gene: TRBD1; abundance: .
CDR3aa: CASSDTPIVDEQFF; CDR3nt: TGTGCCAGCAGTGACACCCCCATAGTAGATGAGCAGTTCTTC; v_gene: TRBV25-1; j_gene: TRBJ2-1; d_gene: .; abundance: .
CDR3aa: CATSPPGTDTQYF; CDR3nt: TGTGCCACCAGCCCCCCCGGCACAGATACGCAGTATTTT; v_gene: TRBV24-1; j_gene: TRBJ2-3; d_gene: .; abundance: .
CDR3aa: CASSEPTGISDEQYF; CDR3nt: TGTGCCAGCAGTGAACCTACAGGTATCTCGGATGAGCAGTACTTC; v_gene: TRBV6-1; j_gene: TRBJ2-7; d_gene: .; abundance: .
CDR3aa: CASSTSGTGITEAFF; CDR3nt: TGTGCCAGTAGTACCTCCGGGACAGGGATCACTGAAGCTTTCTTT; v_gene: TRBV19; j_gene: TRBJ1-1; d_gene: TRBD1; abundance: .
CDR3aa: CASSLIGQYYEQYF; CDR3nt: TGTGCCAGCAGCTTAATTGGACAATACTACGAGCAGTACTTC; v_gene: TRBV11-2; j_gene: TRBJ2-7; d_gene: .; abundance: .
CDR3aa: CASSLGAAISYEQYF; CDR3nt: TGCGCCAGCAGCTTGGGGGCAGCCATAAGCTACGAGCAGTACTTC; v_gene: TRBV5-1; j_gene: TRBJ2-7; d_gene: .; abundance: .
CDR3aa: CASSLVGTGAKHEQYF; CDR3nt: TGTGCCAGCAGTTTGGTCGGGACAGGGGCCAAGCACGAGCAGTACTTC; v_gene: TRBV28; j_gene: TRBJ2-7; d_gene: TRBD1; abundance: .
CDR3aa: CASSVAIGPGSEQFF; CDR3nt: TGTGCCAGCAGCGTTGCCATAGGTCCAGGCTCTGAGCAGTTCTTC; v_gene: TRBV9; j_gene: TRBJ2-1; d_gene: .; abundance: .
CDR3aa: CASSLGVPRRGETQYF; CDR3nt: TGTGCCAGCAGTTTAGGGGTCCCCCGAAGGGGAGAGACCCAGTACTTC; v_gene: TRBV6-5; j_gene: TRBJ2-5; d_gene: .; abundance: .
CDR3aa: CASSHEQRQGYQPQHF; CDR3nt: TGTGCCAGCAGCCACGAACAGCGACAGGGGTATCAGCCCCAGCATTTT; v_gene: TRBV4-2; j_gene: TRBJ1-5; d_gene: TRBD1; abundance: .
CDR3aa: CSASHREYEQYF; CDR3nt: TGCAGTGCTAGTCACAGGGAGTACGAGCAGTACTTC; v_gene: TRBV20-1; j_gene: TRBJ2-7; d_gene: .; abundance: .
CDR3aa: CSVGGIGANVLTF; CDR3nt: TGCAGCGTTGGCGGAATTGGGGCCAACGTCCTGACTTTC; v_gene: TRBV29-1; j_gene: TRBJ2-6; d_gene: .; abundance: once
CDR3aa: CASSRTGNTEAFF; CDR3nt: TGTGCCAGCAGTCGGACAGGGAACACTGAAGCTTTCTTT; v_gene: TRBV3-1/TRBV3-2; j_gene: TRBJ1-1; d_gene: TRBD1; abundance: .
CDR3aa: CASSRTSARDTQYF; CDR3nt: TGTGCCAGCAGTCGGACTAGCGCGAGAGATACGCAGTATTTT; v_gene: TRBV2; j_gene: TRBJ2-3; d_gene: TRBD2; abundance: once
CDR3aa: CASSPQTTAPQHF; CDR3nt: TGTGCCAGCAGCCCTCAAACGACAGCGCCCCAGCATTTT; v_gene: TRBV12-3/TRBV12-4; j_gene: TRBJ1-5; d_gene: .; abundance: .
CDR3aa: CASRGEAWTF; CDR3nt: TGTGCCAGCAGGGGAGAGGCTTGGACCTTC; v_gene: TRBV6-5; j_gene: TRBJ1-2; d_gene: .; abundance: .
CDR3aa: CASSPRGTGLNSYEQYF; CDR3nt: TGCGCCAGCAGCCCCAGAGGGACAGGACTAAATTCATACGAGCAGTACTTC; v_gene: TRBV5-1; j_gene: TRBJ2-7; d_gene: TRBD1; abundance: once
CDR3aa: CASSRNPGETQYF; CDR3nt: TGTGCCAGCAGCCGGAACCCGGGAGAGACCCAGTACTTC; v_gene: TRBV11-3; j_gene: TRBJ2-5; d_gene: .; abundance: .
CDR3aa: CASSLIGGAHTEAFF; CDR3nt: TGTGCCAGCAGCTTGATAGGAGGGGCGCATACTGAAGCTTTCTTT; v_gene: TRBV7-2; j_gene: TRBJ1-1; d_gene: .; abundance: .
CDR3aa: CASSSTGVRDTQYF; CDR3nt: TGTGCCAGCAGCTCTACAGGGGTCAGAGATACGCAGTATTTT; v_gene: TRBV7-2; j_gene: TRBJ2-3; d_gene: TRBD1; abundance: .